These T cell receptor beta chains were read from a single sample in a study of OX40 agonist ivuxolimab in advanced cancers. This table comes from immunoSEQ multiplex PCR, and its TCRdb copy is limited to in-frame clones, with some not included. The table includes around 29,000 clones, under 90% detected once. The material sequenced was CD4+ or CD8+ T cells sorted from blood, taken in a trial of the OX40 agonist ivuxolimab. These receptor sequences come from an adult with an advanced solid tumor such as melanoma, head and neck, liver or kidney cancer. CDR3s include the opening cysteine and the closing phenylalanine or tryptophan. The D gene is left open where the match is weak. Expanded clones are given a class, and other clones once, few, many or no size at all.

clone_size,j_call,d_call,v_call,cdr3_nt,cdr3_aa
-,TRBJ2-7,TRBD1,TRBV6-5,TGTGCCAGCGGACAGGGGCCCTACGAGCAGTACTTC,CASGQGPYEQYF
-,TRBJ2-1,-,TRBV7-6,TGTGCCAGCAGCATAACCGGGAATGAGCAGTTCTTC,CASSITGNEQFF
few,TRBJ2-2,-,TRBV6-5,TGTGCCAGCAGTTACTCACCCGGGGTTACCGGGGAGCTGTTTTTT,CASSYSPGVTGELFF
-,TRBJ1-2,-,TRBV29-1,TGCAGCGTTGAAGGGACCGCGGGCGGGAGCTACACCTTC,CSVEGTAGGSYTF
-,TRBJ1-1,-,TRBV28,TGTGCCAGCAGTCTACCGAGGAGGTTTACGGTTGAAGCTTTCTTT,CASSLPRRFTVEAFF
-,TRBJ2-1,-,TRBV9,TGTGCCAGCAGCCCAGCTGGGGACAATGAGCAGTTCTTC,CASSPAGDNEQFF
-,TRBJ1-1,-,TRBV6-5,TGTGCCAGCAGTTACTCGATTGGGACTGAAGCTTTCTTT,CASSYSIGTEAFF
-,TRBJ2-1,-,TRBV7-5,TGTGCCAGCAGCTTAGATGGCCTACACAATGAGCAGTTCTTC,CASSLDGLHNEQFF
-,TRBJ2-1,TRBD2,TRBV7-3,TGTGCCAGCAGCTTATCGCTAGCGGGGGAGCAGTTCTTC,CASSLSLAGEQFF
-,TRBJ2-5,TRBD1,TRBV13,TGTGCCAGCAGCCCGCGGACAGGAGAGACCCAGTACTTC,CASSPRTGETQYF
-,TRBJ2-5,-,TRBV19,TGTGCCAGTAGTATGTTTTTATGGGGGCAAGAGACCCAGTACTTC,CASSMFLWGQETQYF
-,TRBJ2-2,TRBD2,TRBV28,TGTGCCAGCGGGCGCGGGAGGGCCTTAGACGGGGAGCTGTTTTTT,CASGRGRALDGELFF
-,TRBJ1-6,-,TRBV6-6,TGTGCCAGCAGTTACTTCGGGGCAATGTGGTCACCCCTCCACTTT,CASSYFGAMWSPLHF
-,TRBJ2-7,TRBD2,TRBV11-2,TGTGCCAGCAGCTTCCCAGCGGGGGGCTCCTACGAGCAGTACTTC,CASSFPAGGSYEQYF
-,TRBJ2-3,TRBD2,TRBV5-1,TGCGCCAGCAGCTTGGTCGGGGGGGGCTCAGATACGCAGTATTTT,CASSLVGGGSDTQYF
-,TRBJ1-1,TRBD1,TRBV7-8,TGTGCCAGCAGCTCAGCCGGGACAGGGGGTACTGAAGCTTTCTTT,CASSSAGTGGTEAFF
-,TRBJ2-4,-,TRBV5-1,TGCGCCAGCAGCTTGGCCAACCAGGGTGGCGAAAACATTCAGTACTTC,CASSLANQGGENIQYF
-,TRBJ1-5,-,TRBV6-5,TGTGCCAGCAGTACCCCCAGGGGCAATCAGCCCCAGCATTTT,CASSTPRGNQPQHF
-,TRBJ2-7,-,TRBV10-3,TGTGCCATCAGACCCGTAGGATCCTACGAGCAGTACTTC,CAIRPVGSYEQYF
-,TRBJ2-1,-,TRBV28,TGTGCCAGCACAACAGGGAGCTCCTACAATGAGCAGTTCTTC,CASTTGSSYNEQFF
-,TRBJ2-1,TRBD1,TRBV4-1,TGCGCCAGCAGCCAAGTGCTAGGACAGGGGGCCTACAATGAGCAGTTCTTC,CASSQVLGQGAYNEQFF
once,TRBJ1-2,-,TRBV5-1,TGCGCCAGCAGCTCGGCTGCGGGGTTGGGCTATGGCTACACCTTC,CASSSAAGLGYGYTF
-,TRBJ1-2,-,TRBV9,TGTGCCAGCAGGGCAGGGATCTATGGCTACACCTTC,CASRAGIYGYTF
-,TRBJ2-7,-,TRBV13,TGTGCCAGCAGCTTAGATCTGGGCAAGGCCTACGAGCAGTACTTC,CASSLDLGKAYEQYF
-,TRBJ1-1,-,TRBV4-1,TGCGCCAGCAGCCCCGGGATTGGGAACACTGAAGCTTTCTTT,CASSPGIGNTEAFF
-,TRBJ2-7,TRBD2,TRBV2,TGTGCCAGCAGTGAAGGGTCCACTAGCGCCTCCTACGAGCAGTACTTC,CASSEGSTSASYEQYF
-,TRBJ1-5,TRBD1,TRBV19,TGTGCCAGTAGAACCGGGACAGGGCAATATAGCAATCAGCCCCAGCATTTT,CASRTGTGQYSNQPQHF
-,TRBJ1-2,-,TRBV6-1,TGTGCCAGCAGTGAAGCGGGTGGCTATGGCTACACCTTC,CASSEAGGYGYTF
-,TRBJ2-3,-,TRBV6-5,TGTGCCAGCAGTTACTTTCCTCCAGGCCCGACAGATACGCAGTATTTT,CASSYFPPGPTDTQYF
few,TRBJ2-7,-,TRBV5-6,TGTGCCAGCAGCTGGACCGGGACGTTAAACGAGCAGTACTTC,CASSWTGTLNEQYF
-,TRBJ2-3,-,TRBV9,TGTGCCAGCAGCGTAGGGACCGCCCCTAGCACAGATACGCAGTATTTT,CASSVGTAPSTDTQYF
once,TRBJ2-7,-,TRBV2,TGTGCCAGCAGTGATGGGGGTTTCAACGAGCAGTACTTC,CASSDGGFNEQYF
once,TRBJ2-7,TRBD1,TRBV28,TGTGCCAGCAGTTTTCGTTTATCTTCGTGGGACAGCAATGTCGAGCAGTACTTC,CASSFRLSSWDSNVEQYF
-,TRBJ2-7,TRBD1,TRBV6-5,TGTGCCAGCAGTTTCCAGGACAGGGACGAGCAGTACTTC,CASSFQDRDEQYF
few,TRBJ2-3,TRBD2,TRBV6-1,TGTGCCAGCAGTGAAGCTAGCGGGGGGGCCACAGATACGCAGTATTTT,CASSEASGGATDTQYF
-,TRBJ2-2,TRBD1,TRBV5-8,TGTGCCAGCAGCGCCGGGACAGACCTTAACACCGGGGAGCTGTTTTTT,CASSAGTDLNTGELFF
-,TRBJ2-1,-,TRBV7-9,TGTGCCAGCAGCTTTGAGACAGCTTACAATGAGCAGTTCTTC,CASSFETAYNEQFF
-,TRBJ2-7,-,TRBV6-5,TGTGCCAGCAGTCCCCTACAGGGCTACGAGCAGTACTTC,CASSPLQGYEQYF
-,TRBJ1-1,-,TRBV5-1,TGCGCCAGCAGTTATGGGGGCCTGAACACTGAAGCTTTCTTT,CASSYGGLNTEAFF
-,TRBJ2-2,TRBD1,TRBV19,TGTGCCAGTAGTGGCAGGGACAGGGCTGGCGGGGAGCTGTTTTTT,CASSGRDRAGGELFF
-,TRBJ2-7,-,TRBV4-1,TGCGCCAGCAGCCAAGACAGGGGCCGGCCCTACGAGCAGTACTTC,CASSQDRGRPYEQYF
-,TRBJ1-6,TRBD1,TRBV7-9,TGTGCCAGCAGCTCCGGGACAGGGGGTCATTCACCCCTCCACTTT,CASSSGTGGHSPLHF